Each of the 20 T cell receptor beta chains below was sequenced from the same sample in a study of response to subunit inactivated influenza vaccine. TCRdb reprocessed the RT-PCR reads via MiXCR and lists one record per CDR3 protein. The data contain 290,000 or so distinct CDR3 sequences, approximately 23% of them singletons. This specimen was PBMCs from blood, taken approximately 20 months after vaccination. The receptors here all came from a man between 50 and 69 years old who received an inactivated influenza vaccine.

This clonotype was seen ten or more times. The CDR3 region is CASSLDGSSYNSPLHF. The CDR3 DNA reads as TGCGCCAGCAGCTTGGATGGGAGCTCCTATAATTCACCCCTCCACTTT. This chain connects TRBV5-1 to TRBJ1-6; D call uncertain. Germline loops: CDR1 SGHRS, CDR2 YFSETQ. There are 16 residues in the CDR3. V lost 0 bases, J lost 0 bases, and 7 bases lay in between. Variable domain in full (rest from reference TRBV5-1 and TRBJ1-6): KAGVTQTPRYLIKTRGQQVTLSCSPISGHRSVSWYQQTPGQGLQFLFEYFSETQRNKGNFPGRFSGRQFSNSRSEMNVSTLELGDSALYLCASSLDGSSYNSPLHFGNGTRLTVT.

V is TRBV6-1 and J is TRBJ1-3; the D is unclear. Germline values: CDR1 MNHNS, CDR2 SASEGT. The CDR3 contains 14 residues. V was clipped by 3 bases and J by 4 bases, with 10 bases between them. Here the CDR3 reads CASSEGFGGNTIYF. The CDR3 DNA follows: TGTGCCAGCAGTGAGGGGTTCGGCGGAAACACCATATATTTT.

In this sample, this clonotype turned up a few times. The CDR3 region is CASRDPGQNYGYTF. The CDR3 bases are TGTGCCAGCAGAGATCCGGGACAGAACTATGGCTACACCTTC. The V and J genes are TRBV6-2 or TRBV6-3 and TRBJ1-2, with 7 bases aligning to TRBD1. Germline assignment: CDR1 MNHEY and CDR2 SVGEGT. The V and J ends lost 6 bases and 2 bases, in that order; junction bases with no gene match: 6. This CDR3 contains 14 residues.

This clonotype showed up many times. For the CDR3, the DNA is TGTGCCAGCAGCGCCCCAACAGGGTTCACTGAAGCTTTCTTT. Translated, it gives CASSAPTGFTEAFF. J is TRBJ1-1 and V is TRBV9; D may be TRBD1 (6 bases). With 3 bases removed from V and 4 bases from J, the gap between germline ends came to 13 bases. CDR3 size: 14 residues. Germline CDR1 reads SGDLS; CDR2 reads YYNGEE.

The chain uses TRBV28 and TRBJ2-3; weak D call: TRBD2 (6 bases). Looked up from germline, CDR1 is MDHEN and CDR2 is SYDVKM. The V and J ends lost 2 bases and 3 bases respectively, with 15 bases between them. The length of the CDR3 is 16 residues. The CDR3 sequence: CASSLGGRRRTDTQYF. CDR3 DNA: TGTGCCAGCAGTTTAGGTGGGAGGAGGAGGACAGATACGCAGTATTTT.

This clonotype was found a few times. This rearrangement joins TRBV20-1 to TRBJ2-1; D might be TRBD1 (5 bases). The CDR3 spans 13 residues. Germline assignment: CDR1 DFQATT and CDR2 SNEGSKA (reference sequence). V lost 5 bases and J lost 4, with 12 bases in between. This CDR3 reads CSAQKGQYNEQFF. The DNA for the CDR3 is TGCAGTGCTCAAAAGGGGCAGTACAATGAGCAGTTCTTC.

This clonotype showed up just a few times. This CDR3 reads CASRPGGTLAYGYTF. In DNA, the CDR3 is TGTGCCAGCAGACCGGGGGGCACCTTGGCGTATGGCTACACCTTC. This sequence joins TRBV6-1 and TRBJ1-2; a weak D match, TRBD1 (6 bases). The CDR3 totals 15 residues. The V and J ends lost 6 bases and 5 bases respectively, with 19 bases between them. The germline CDR1 and CDR2 sequences are MNHNS and SASEGT.

This chain joins TRBV9 and TRBJ1-1, with D possibly TRBD1 on 5 matching bases. V lost 2 bases, J lost 3 bases, and 8 bases lay in between. The CDR3 sequence is 13 residues long. Per germline, CDR1 SGDLS and CDR2 YYNGEE. CDR3 coding DNA: TGTGCCAGCAGCGTGCAGGGCCACACTGAAGCTTTCTTT. This sequence encodes CASSVQGHTEAFF.

The chain is built from TRBV5-4 and TRBJ2-1, with D perhaps matching TRBD1 (6 bases). Germline lookup yields CDR1 SGHNT and CDR2 YYREEE (reference sequence). The V gene lost 0 bases and the J gene lost 0 bases, with 7 bases spanning the gap. The CDR3 runs to 15 residues. CDR3 nucleotides: TGTGCCAGCAGCTTGGGGGACACCTCCTACAATGAGCAGTTCTTC. Protein sequence: CASSLGDTSYNEQFF.

This clonotype occurred once. The chain combines TRBV5-6 with TRBJ2-3; D uncertain. The length of the CDR3 is 16 residues. V was trimmed by 1 base and J by 0 bases, leaving 12 bases between them. CDR1 is SGHDT and CDR2 is YYEEEE in the germline V gene. The CDR3 region is CASSLQGIPSTDTQYF. CDR3 sequence (DNA): TGTGCCAGCAGCTTGCAAGGGATTCCTAGCACAGATACGCAGTATTTT.

This clonotype has a count of ten or more. The chain is built from TRBV9 and TRBJ1-5; 8 nucleotides line up with TRBD1. The germline V gene has CDR1 SGDLS and CDR2 YYNGEE. V was clipped by 7 bases and J by 4 bases; unmatched bases: 4. The CDR3 has 13 residues. The CDR3 is CASGDRGNQPQHF. CDR3 in DNA: TGTGCCAGCGGAGACAGGGGTAATCAGCCCCAGCATTTT.

This chain uses TRBV5-1 with TRBJ2-1; 8 bases fit TRBD2. The CDR3 totals 13 residues. CDR1 is SGHRS, CDR2 YFSETQ, per germline. The trim removed 7 bases at V and 6 bases at J, leaving 6 bases unmatched. The CDR3 sequence is CASRGGVSNEQFF. The CDR3 region has the DNA TGCGCCAGCCGGGGGGGGGTCTCCAATGAGCAGTTCTTC.

This clonotype was seen a few times. The gene calls are TRBV23-1 and TRBJ2-5; 7 nucleotides line up with TRBD1. TRBV23-1 counts as an open reading frame of uncertain function. Losses at the gene ends were 8 bases for V and 5 bases for J; bases not matched to a gene: 8. This CDR3 has 13 amino acids. The CDR3, as DNA: TGCGCCAGCTATCGCACAGGGGAGGAGACCCAGTACTTC. Translation: CASYRTGEETQYF.

This clonotype was recorded a few times. The chain combines TRBV12-3 or TRBV12-4 with TRBJ1-1; D possibly corresponds to TRBD1 (6 bases). This CDR3 is 13 amino acids long. Trimming removed 3 bases at V and 6 bases at J, with 11 bases between. The CDR3 protein is CASSFRGFAEAFF. Here the CDR3 DNA reads TGTGCCAGCAGTTTTAGGGGGTTCGCTGAAGCTTTCTTT.

This clonotype was observed a few times. The V and J genes are TRBV7-8 and TRBJ2-1; no clear D. Trimming stripped 7 bases from V and 6 bases from J, with 13 bases between. This CDR3 region has 13 residues. Germline-derived CDR1 and CDR2 are SGHVS and FQNEAQ. The chain's CDR3 is CASTKAPFNEQFF. The CDR3 coding sequence is TGTGCCAGCACAAAAGCCCCCTTCAATGAGCAGTTCTTC.

This clonotype was counted only a few times. The V call is TRBV3-1, the J call TRBJ1-1, with TRBD1 matching over 8 bases. V lost 1 base, J lost 4 bases, and 2 bases stayed unmatched. Germline CDR1 reads LGHDT; CDR2 reads YNNKEL (reference sequence). The CDR3 runs 14 residues. Here the CDR3 reads CASSQGRGPTEAFF. Here the CDR3 DNA reads TGTGCCAGCAGCCAAGGCAGGGGGCCCACTGAAGCTTTCTTT.

The chain carries TRBV5-4 and TRBJ2-4, with D perhaps TRBD2 (6 bases). This CDR3 region has 15 residues. Germline CDR1 and CDR2: SGHNT and YYREEE (reference sequence). V lost 4 bases and J lost 4, with 15 bases in between. CDR3 DNA sequence: TGTGCCAGCAGCCATAGCGGAGAAGCTAAAAACATTCAGTACTTC. This translates into CASSHSGEAKNIQYF.

The chain carries TRBV29-1 and TRBJ2-1, with 11 nucleotides matching TRBD1. Germline assignment: CDR1 SQVTM and CDR2 ANQGSEA. The junction had 3 bases not matched to a gene; V was cut back by 6 bases and J by 2 bases. CDR3 length: 14 residues. The CDR3 loop reads CSVGTGGPYNEQFF. The CDR3 region has the DNA TGCAGCGTCGGGACAGGGGGACCCTACAATGAGCAGTTCTTC.

This chain joins TRBV9 and TRBJ2-3; 7 nucleotides agree with TRBD2. Germline CDR1 and CDR2: SGDLS and YYNGEE. This CDR3 has 16 residues. Losses at the gene ends were 5 bases for V and 1 base for J; bases not matched to a gene: 10. The CDR3, as DNA: TGTGCCAGCAGTGCCGGGTGGCTAGCGGGCACAGATACGCAGTATTTT. The encoded protein is CASSAGWLAGTDTQYF.

This clonotype was counted between two and nine times. V gene TRBV4-2 combines with J gene TRBJ2-1; the match to TRBD2 covers 8 bases. Unmatched junction bases numbered 9, after V lost 5 bases and J lost 6 bases. This CDR3 contains 15 residues. Germline V gives CDR1 LGHNA, CDR2 YNFKEQ. The chain's CDR3 is CASSRELAGANEQFF. The CDR3 coding sequence is TGTGCCAGCAGCAGAGAGCTAGCGGGTGCCAATGAGCAGTTCTTC.